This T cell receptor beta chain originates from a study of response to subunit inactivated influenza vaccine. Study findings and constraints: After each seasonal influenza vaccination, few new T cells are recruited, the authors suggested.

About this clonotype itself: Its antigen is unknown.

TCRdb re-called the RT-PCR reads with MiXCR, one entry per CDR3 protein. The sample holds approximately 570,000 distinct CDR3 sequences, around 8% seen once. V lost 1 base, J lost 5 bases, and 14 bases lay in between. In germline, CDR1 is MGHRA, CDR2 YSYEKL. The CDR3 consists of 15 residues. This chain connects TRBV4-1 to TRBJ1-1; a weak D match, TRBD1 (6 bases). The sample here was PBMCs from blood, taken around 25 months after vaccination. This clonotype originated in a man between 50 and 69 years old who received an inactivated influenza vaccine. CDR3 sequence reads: CASSQAGARLTEAFF. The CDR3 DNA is TGCGCCAGCAGCCAAGCGGGGGCCAGGTTGACTGAAGCTTTCTTT.